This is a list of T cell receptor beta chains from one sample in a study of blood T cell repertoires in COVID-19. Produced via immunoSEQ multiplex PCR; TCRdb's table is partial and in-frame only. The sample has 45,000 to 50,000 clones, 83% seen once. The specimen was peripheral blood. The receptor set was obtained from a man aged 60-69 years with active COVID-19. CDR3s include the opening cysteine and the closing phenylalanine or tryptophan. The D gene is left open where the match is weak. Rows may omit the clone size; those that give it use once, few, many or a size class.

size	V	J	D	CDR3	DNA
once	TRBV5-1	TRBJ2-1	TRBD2	CASSLSGRAKGNNEQFF	TGCGCCAGCAGCTTAAGCGGGAGGGCCAAGGGGAACAATGAGCAGTTCTTC
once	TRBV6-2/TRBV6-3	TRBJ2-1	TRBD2	CASSYQRGGLGNEQFF	TGTGCCAGCAGTTACCAGCGGGGGGGCCTCGGGAATGAGCAGTTCTTC
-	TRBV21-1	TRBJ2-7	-	CASSPPGETHDEQYF	TGTGCCAGCAGCCCCCCGGGGGAGACTCATGACGAGCAGTACTTC
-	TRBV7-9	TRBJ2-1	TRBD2	CASSLGLAGAYEQFF	TGTGCCAGCAGCTTAGGACTAGCGGGAGCCTATGAGCAGTTCTTC
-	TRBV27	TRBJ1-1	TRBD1	CASRLRDREGTEAFF	TGTGCCAGCAGACTCCGGGACAGGGAAGGCACTGAAGCTTTCTTT
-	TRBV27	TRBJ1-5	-	CASSFGGDYQPQHF	TGTGCCAGCAGTTTTGGGGGGGACTATCAGCCCCAGCATTTT
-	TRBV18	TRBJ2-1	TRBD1	CASSPRTGDNEQFF	TGTGCCAGCTCACCTAGGACAGGGGACAATGAGCAGTTCTTC
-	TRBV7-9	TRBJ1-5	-	CASSLYVGGSGNQPQHF	TGTGCCAGCAGCTTATATGTGGGGGGTTCTGGCAATCAGCCCCAGCATTTT
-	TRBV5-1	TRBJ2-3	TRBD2	CASSTGTSKATQYF	TGCGCCAGCAGCACCGGGACTAGCAAGGCTACGCAGTATTTT
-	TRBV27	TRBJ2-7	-	CASSPSAGSYEQYF	TGTGCCAGCAGCCCCTCGGCAGGAAGTTACGAGCAGTACTTC
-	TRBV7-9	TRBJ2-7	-	CASSPWEQAGHEQYF	TGTGCCAGCAGCCCTTGGGAGCAGGCAGGCCACGAGCAGTACTTC
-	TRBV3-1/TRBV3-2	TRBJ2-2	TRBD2	CASSQSASGGNTGELFF	TGTGCCAGCAGCCAATCGGCTAGCGGGGGGAACACCGGGGAGCTGTTTTTT
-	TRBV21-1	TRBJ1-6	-	CAFQGRTSRNSPLHF	TGTGCCTTCCAAGGAAGGACATCCCGCAATTCACCCCTCCACTTT
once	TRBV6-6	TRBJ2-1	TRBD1	CASRDRGSNEQFF	TGTGCCAGCCGGGACAGGGGTTCTAATGAGCAGTTCTTC
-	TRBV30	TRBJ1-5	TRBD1	CAWSRDRRQPQHF	TGTGCCTGGAGCCGGGACAGAAGACAGCCCCAGCATTTT
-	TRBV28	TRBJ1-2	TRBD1	CASSPPDRGPNYGYTF	TGTGCCAGCAGCCCTCCCGACAGGGGACCTAACTATGGCTACACCTTC
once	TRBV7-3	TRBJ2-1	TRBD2	CASSYGGRVDNEQFF	TGTGCCAGCAGCTATGGCGGGAGGGTGGACAATGAGCAGTTCTTC
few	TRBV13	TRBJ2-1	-	CASSRSVENNEQFF	TGTGCCAGCAGTAGATCGGTAGAAAACAATGAGCAGTTCTTC
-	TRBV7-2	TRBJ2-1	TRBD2	CASSLGLAGGQEQFF	TGTGCCAGCAGCTTGGGACTAGCGGGAGGGCAAGAGCAGTTCTTC
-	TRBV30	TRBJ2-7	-	CAWSVEQGTYEQYF	TGTGCCTGGAGTGTAGAACAGGGTACCTACGAGCAGTACTTC
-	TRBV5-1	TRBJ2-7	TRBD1	CASSVGQIYEQYF	TGCGCCAGCAGCGTGGGACAGATCTACGAGCAGTACTTC
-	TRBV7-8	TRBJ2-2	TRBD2	CASSTLAGKNTGELFF	TGTGCCAGCAGCACGCTAGCGGGGAAGAACACCGGGGAGCTGTTTTTT
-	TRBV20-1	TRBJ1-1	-	CSAREAGNSFF	TGCAGTGCTAGAGAAGCAGGAAATTCTTTCTTT
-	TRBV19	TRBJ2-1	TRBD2	CASDGGLVHNEQFF	TGTGCCAGCGACGGGGGACTAGTACACAATGAGCAGTTCTTC
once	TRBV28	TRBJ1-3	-	CASSVYRSGNTIYF	TGTGCCAGCAGTGTGTACAGGTCTGGAAACACCATATATTTT
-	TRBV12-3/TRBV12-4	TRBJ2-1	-	CASVGLSDNEQFF	TGTGCCAGCGTAGGACTCAGCGACAATGAGCAGTTCTTC
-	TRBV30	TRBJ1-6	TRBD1	CAWRTGGNSPLHF	TGTGCCTGGAGGACAGGGGGCAATTCACCCCTCCACTTT
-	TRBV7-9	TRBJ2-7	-	CASRKGLGSYEQYF	TGTGCCAGCAGAAAGGGGCTAGGCTCCTACGAGCAGTACTTC
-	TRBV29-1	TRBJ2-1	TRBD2	CSVEDPSGGTYNEQFF	TGCAGCGTTGAAGATCCTAGCGGGGGGACATACAATGAGCAGTTCTTC
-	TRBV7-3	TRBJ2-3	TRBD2	CASSFSSGADTQYF	TGTGCCAGCAGCTTCTCTAGCGGGGCAGATACGCAGTATTTT
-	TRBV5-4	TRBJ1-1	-	CASSLGGGTNTEAFF	TGTGCCAGCAGCTTGGGCGGCGGGACGAACACTGAAGCTTTCTTT
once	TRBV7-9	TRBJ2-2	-	CASSPTANTGELFF	TGTGCCAGCAGCCCTACAGCGAACACCGGGGAGCTGTTTTTT
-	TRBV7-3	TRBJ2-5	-	CASSLDRLETQYF	TGTGCCAGCAGCCTCGACAGGTTGGAGACCCAGTACTTC
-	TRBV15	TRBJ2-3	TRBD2	CATSSDAGGITDTQYF	TGTGCCACCAGCAGTGATGCGGGGGGAATCACAGATACGCAGTATTTT
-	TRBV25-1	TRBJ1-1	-	CASSFPRRVTEAFF	TGTGCCAGCAGTTTCCCCCGCAGGGTAACTGAAGCTTTCTTT
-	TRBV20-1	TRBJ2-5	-	CSAPPGETQYF	TGCAGTGCCCCACCGGGGGAGACCCAGTACTTC
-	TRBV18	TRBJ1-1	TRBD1	CASSPQGFGTEAFF	TGTGCCAGCTCTCCACAGGGGTTTGGCACTGAAGCTTTCTTT
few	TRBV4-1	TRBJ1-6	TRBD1	CASSLATGGTSPLHF	TGCGCCAGCAGCCTCGCGACAGGGGGCACATCACCCCTCCACTTT
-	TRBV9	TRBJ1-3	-	CASSVAMGSSGNTIYF	TGTGCCAGCAGCGTAGCCATGGGGAGTTCTGGAAACACCATATATTTT
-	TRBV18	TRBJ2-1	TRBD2	CASSSGTGAGTSGNNEQFF	TGTGCCAGCTCATCCGGGACAGGGGCCGGGACTAGCGGGAACAATGAGCAGTTCTTC
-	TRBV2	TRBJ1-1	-	CASSENRANTEAFF	TGTGCCAGCAGTGAAAACAGAGCGAACACTGAAGCTTTCTTT
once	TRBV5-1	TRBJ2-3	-	CASSLALTSTDTQYF	TGCGCCAGCAGCTTGGCCTTGACTAGCACAGATACGCAGTATTTT
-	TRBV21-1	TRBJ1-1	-	CASSARNGEGPGPAPFF	TGTGCCAGCAGCGCAAGAAATGGAGAGGGCCCGGGTCCGGCGCCTTTCTTT
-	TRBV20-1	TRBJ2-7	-	CSASDGRYEQYF	TGCAGTGCTAGTGACGGTAGATACGAGCAGTACTTC